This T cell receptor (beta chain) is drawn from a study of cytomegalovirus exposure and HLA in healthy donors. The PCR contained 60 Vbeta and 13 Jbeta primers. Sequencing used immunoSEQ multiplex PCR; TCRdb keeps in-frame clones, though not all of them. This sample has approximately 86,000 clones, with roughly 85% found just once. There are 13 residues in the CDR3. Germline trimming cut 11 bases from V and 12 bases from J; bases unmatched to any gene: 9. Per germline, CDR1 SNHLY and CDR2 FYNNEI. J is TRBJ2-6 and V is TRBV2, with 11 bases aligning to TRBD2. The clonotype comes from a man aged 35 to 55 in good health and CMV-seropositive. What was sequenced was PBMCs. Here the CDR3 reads CARGTSGPGVLTF. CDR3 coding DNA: TGTGCCCGGGGGACTAGCGGTCCTGGCGTCCTGACTTTC.